This TCR beta chain is drawn from a study of T-cell memory formation after mild COVID-19. This clonotype was observed many times. Its antigen is undetermined. Overall study findings and caveats: Researchers could not confirm that second-wave clones peaking on day 37 targeted SARS-CoV-2. Largely, contracting CD4+ clones fell within CM and EM, and contracting CD8+ clones within EMRA. Memory from before infection featured some responding clones, which suggests cross-reactive memory joined.

This CDR3 has 13 amino acids. Germline CDR1 is ENHRY and CDR2 is SYGVKD. The V and J ends lost 6 bases and 1 base respectively, with 10 bases between them. TCRdb re-called the 5' RACE reads with MiXCR, one entry per CDR3 protein. The sample has just over 350,000 distinct CDR3 sequences; roughly an eighth are singletons. The sequence derives from a man aged 18 to 30 who had mild COVID-19 (a few samples of this study predate the infection). Cell type and time point are not known. Material for sequencing was PBMCs or a T cell subset sorted from them (not recorded which). The chain joins TRBV10-3 to TRBJ2-7; unclear D gene. The CDR3 is CAISPTGSYEQYF. CDR3 coding DNA: TGTGCCATCAGCCCGACGGGTTCCTACGAGCAGTACTTC.